This T cell receptor (beta chain) appears in the sequencing data of a study of CD8 T cells in ankylosing spondylitis. The study's findings and limits: Enrichment of disease-linked clones was reportedly significant in matched ankylosing spondylitis synovial fluid. In peripheral blood, disease-linked CD8+ clones occurred at relatively low frequencies.

For this clonotype: Its antigen remains unknown.

Making use of molecular barcodes, quantitative 5'-RACE generated TCR beta libraries. TCRdb ran MiXCR on the 5' RACE reads and lists one entry per CDR3 protein. The top ten hold around 13% of the sample, which has about 360,000 distinct CDR3 sequences, approximately 22% seen once. Trimming left V 4 bases short and J 4 bases short, with 14 bases between. This CDR3 has 15 amino acids. This sequence was found in a male donor with ankylosing spondylitis or in good health (not recorded which). The chain recombines TRBV12-3 or TRBV12-4 with TRBJ2-1; the D gene is possibly TRBD2 (6 bases). The sequenced sample consisted of blood, either unsorted or a sorted T cell fraction (not recorded which). This chain's CDR3 is CASSSGTFLYNEQFF. CDR3 bases: TGTGCCAGCAGTTCCGGGACTTTCCTGTACAATGAGCAGTTCTTC.